This T cell receptor beta chain came from a study of control samples from healthy donors and cancer patients. Trimming took 2 bases from V and 8 from J, leaving 7 bases between them. The CDR3 consists of 12 residues. Germline-derived CDR1 and CDR2 are SNHLY and FYNNEI. Using immunoSEQ multiplex PCR, the repertoire was profiled, and TCRdb retains in-frame clones only, with some absent. Of 100,000 to 150,000 clones in the sample, roughly 90% were seen once. This clonotype was obtained from a man between 18 and 35 years old in good health. The gene calls are TRBV2 and TRBJ1-5; the D is unclear. The sample comprised blood. The CDR3 coding sequence is TGTGCCAGCAGTGAAACCCGGGAGCCCCAGCATTTT. It yields the protein CASSETREPQHF. Supplemented by reference TRBV2 and TRBJ1-5, the full variable domain reads EPEVTQTPSHQVTQMGQEVILRCVPISNHLYFYWYRQILGQKVEFLVSFYNNEISEKSEIFDDQFSVERPDGSNFTLKIRSTKLEDSAMYFCASSETREPQHFGDGTRLSIL.